Listed below are T cell receptor beta chains from one sample, sequenced in a study of identical twins. Each CDR3 protein gets one entry after TCRdb re-called the 5' RACE reads with MiXCR. The profile shows approximately 1.8 million distinct CDR3 sequences, about 32% of them singletons. The sequenced sample consisted of cord blood. Receptor source: a newborn girl in good health. CDR3s include the opening cysteine and the closing phenylalanine or tryptophan. The order of the fields is clone size, D gene, J gene, V gene, CDR3 length, CDR3 protein, CDR3 DNA. A D gene is named only where the DNA matches it firmly. A clone size is listed for some rows: how often the clone was seen (once, few, many), or a class if it is expanded.

. | . | TRBJ2-3 | TRBV7-2 | 19 | CASSLVVWGGPSSTDTQYF | TGTGCCAGCAGCTTAGTGGTCTGGGGGGGGCCCTCTAGCACAGATACGCAGTATTTT
. | TRBD2 | TRBJ2-1 | TRBV5-1 | 16 | CAGSLWRSGSYNEQFF | TGCGCCGGCAGCTTGTGGCGTAGCGGGAGCTACAATGAGCAGTTCTTC
. | TRBD1 | TRBJ2-7 | TRBV29-1 | 12 | CSVGDRDYEQYF | TGCAGCGTTGGAGACAGGGACTACGAGCAGTACTTC
many | TRBD1 | TRBJ2-5 | TRBV10-3 | 14 | CAISVAGTEETQYF | TGTGCCATCAGTGTTGCCGGGACAGAAGAGACCCAGTACTTC
. | . | TRBJ2-2 | TRBV10-3 | 15 | CAIGESKGNTGELFF | TGTGCCATCGGTGAGTCGAAGGGCAACACCGGGGAGCTGTTTTTT
. | . | TRBJ2-3 | TRBV10-3 | 12 | CATGEEADTQYF | TGTGCCACGGGAGAGGAGGCAGATACGCAGTATTTT
. | . | TRBJ2-4 | TRBV20-1 | 12 | CSASEGRNIQYF | TGCAGTGCTAGCGAGGGTCGAAACATTCAGTACTTC
many | . | TRBJ2-5 | TRBV3-1 | 14 | CASRPSFYQETQYF | TGTGCCAGCAGACCATCCTTTTACCAAGAGACCCAGTACTTC
few | TRBD1 | TRBJ1-2 | TRBV20-1 | 15 | CSPRTGGLSNYGYTF | TGCAGTCCGCGGACAGGGGGTCTTTCTAACTATGGCTACACCTTC
. | . | TRBJ2-7 | TRBV11-2 | 17 | CASSLDQPVLPLYEQYF | TGTGCCAGCAGCTTAGATCAACCTGTCCTACCCCTCTACGAGCAGTACTTC
. | . | TRBJ2-7 | TRBV6-1 | 13 | CASSARGIYEQYF | TGTGCCAGCAGCGCTAGAGGGATATACGAGCAGTACTTC
few | TRBD1 | TRBJ2-7 | TRBV20-1 | 14 | CSAKGTGGPYEQYF | TGCAGTGCTAAGGGGACAGGAGGTCCCTACGAGCAGTACTTC
few | . | TRBJ1-2 | TRBV7-2 | 14 | CASSLDTANYGYTF | TGTGCCAGCAGCTTGGACACAGCTAACTATGGCTACACCTTC
few | TRBD1 | TRBJ2-3 | TRBV20-1 | 15 | CSAKVPGGGTDTQYF | TGCAGTGCTAAGGTCCCAGGGGGAGGCACAGATACGCAGTATTTT
. | . | TRBJ2-7 | TRBV12-3/TRBV12-4 | 14 | CASSIGRGDNEQYF | TGTGCCAGCAGTATAGGTAGGGGGGACAATGAGCAGTACTTC
few | TRBD2 | TRBJ2-3 | TRBV11-2 | 22 | CASSRPVKLAGGDIRSTDTQYF | TGTGCCAGCAGCCGTCCAGTCAAACTAGCGGGGGGGGACATTAGATCGACAGATACGCAGTATTTT
. | . | TRBJ2-7 | TRBV10-2 | 15 | CASSERGGGGDEQYF | TGCGCCAGCAGTGAAAGAGGGGGGGGTGGCGATGAGCAGTACTTC
. | . | TRBJ2-7 | TRBV15 | 16 | CATSRDGTGLINEQYF | TGTGCCACCAGCAGAGATGGAACAGGGCTGATCAATGAGCAGTACTTC
. | . | TRBJ1-2 | TRBV4-1 | 14 | CASSQDRSGSGYTF | TGCGCCAGCAGCCAAGATAGGAGTGGGTCTGGCTACACCTTC
. | . | TRBJ2-5 | TRBV6-1 | 14 | CASSEPLPKETQYF | TGTGCCAGCAGTGAACCCCTACCCAAAGAGACCCAGTACTTC
. | TRBD2 | TRBJ2-1 | TRBV9 | 15 | CASTGLAGDYNEQFF | TGTGCCAGTACCGGACTAGCGGGAGACTACAATGAGCAGTTCTTC
. | TRBD1 | TRBJ1-2 | TRBV10-3 | 14 | CAISEAGQGTGYTF | TGTGCCATCAGTGAGGCCGGACAGGGTACGGGCTACACCTTC
. | . | TRBJ2-5 | TRBV4-1 | 15 | CASSLAGTSQETQYF | TGCGCCAGCAGCCTCGCGGGAACCTCCCAAGAGACCCAGTACTTC
. | TRBD1 | TRBJ2-1 | TRBV5-6 | 12 | CASSKTGDEQFF | TGTGCCAGCAGTAAAACAGGGGATGAGCAGTTCTTC
. | . | TRBJ2-2 | TRBV5-1 | 16 | CASSSWAGSKGGELFF | TGCGCCAGCAGCTCTTGGGCCGGGAGTAAGGGCGGGGAGCTGTTTTTT
few | . | TRBJ1-5 | TRBV12-3/TRBV12-4 | 15 | CASSLSRVPNQPQHF | TGTGCCAGCAGTTTATCCAGGGTTCCCAATCAGCCCCAGCATTTT
. | TRBD2 | TRBJ2-1 | TRBV27 | 16 | CASSPLALSSYNEQFF | TGTGCCAGCAGCCCACTAGCGCTGAGCTCCTACAATGAGCAGTTCTTC
. | TRBD2 | TRBJ2-1 | TRBV10-2 | 18 | CASRATSGGAYTYNEQFF | TGCGCCAGCAGGGCGACTAGCGGGGGGGCCTACACCTACAATGAGCAGTTCTTC
. | TRBD1 | TRBJ1-5 | TRBV25-1 | 16 | CASTPTGGDSNQPQHF | TGTGCCAGCACTCCCACAGGGGGCGATAGCAATCAGCCCCAGCATTTT
few | . | TRBJ2-7 | TRBV29-1 | 12 | CSVGGSRGEQYF | TGCAGCGTTGGGGGTTCCCGAGGCGAGCAGTACTTC
. | . | TRBJ2-3 | TRBV20-1 | 15 | CSARDRGGYTDTQYF | TGCAGTGCTAGAGATCGGGGCGGTTACACAGATACGCAGTATTTT
. | . | TRBJ1-2 | TRBV4-2 | 14 | CASSRGGGGYGYTF | TGTGCCAGCAGCCGGGGTGGGGGCGGCTATGGCTACACCTTC